This TCR beta chain is drawn from a study of human T cells and chemical hapten exposure. A few counts support this clonotype. Whole blood that had not been fractionated was the source of extracted total RNA. As the library was built, unique molecular identifiers were attached to individual cDNA molecules. TCRdb recomputed calls from the reads with MiXCR, one row per CDR3 protein. The table includes fewer than 150,000 distinct CDR3 sequences, 8.5% detected once. This TCR was sampled from a human donor in good health. Some clones in this sample may be carry-over from other donors' samples. Sequencing was carried out using whole blood.

The CDR3, as DNA: TGTGCCAGCAGTTTCGGGGGCAGGTACCAAGAGACCCAGTACTTC. This encodes CASSFGGRYQETQYF. The chain has TRBV12-3 or TRBV12-4 and TRBJ2-5; either TRBD1 or TRBD2 may fit D (6 bases each). Trimming shortened V by 3 bases and J by 0 bases, and 11 bases separated the two germline ends. The length of the CDR3 is 15 residues.